These 24 T cell receptor beta chains share one sample of origin, sequenced in a study of CD8 T cells in Susac syndrome. An amount of RNA that ranged from about 0.45 to 1 ug was reverse transcribed with random hexamers. TCRdb fed the immunoSEQ multiplex PCR reads into MiXCR, producing one record per CDR3 protein. The data hold approximately 150,000 distinct CDR3 sequences, with 75% to 90% observed a single time. Sequencing was carried out using CD8+ T cells from PBMCs. Source of these receptors: a human donor with multiple sclerosis.

This clonotype appeared once. V is TRBV3-1 and J is TRBJ1-4; 10 bases are shared with TRBD1. Germline-derived CDR1 and CDR2 are LGHDT and YNNKEL (reference sequence). CDR3 length: 18 amino acids. With V trimmed by 5 bases and J by 5 bases, 14 bases remained unmatched. This CDR3 reads CASSGTGEPVGTNEKLFF. The CDR3 DNA reads as TGTGCCAGCAGCGGGACAGGGGAACCGGTTGGAACAAATGAAAAACTGTTTTTT.

J is TRBJ2-3 and V is TRBV10-3; tentatively, D is TRBD2 (6 bases). The CDR3 is 16 amino acids. Deletions cut 2 bases from V and 4 bases from J, with 16 bases between. CDR1 and CDR2 from the germline V gene are ENHRY and SYGVKD. CDR3 nucleotide sequence: TGTGCCATCAGTGAGCATGGCGGAGGGGTGCCAGATACGCAGTATTTT. As protein: CAISEHGGGVPDTQYF.

A few counts support this clonotype. The gene calls are TRBV5-6 and TRBJ1-2, with TRBD1 as a possible D gene (5 bases). Germline loops: CDR1 SGHDT, CDR2 YYEEEE. The V and J ends lost 4 bases and 2 bases respectively, with 15 bases between them. This CDR3 spans 15 amino acids. DNA of the CDR3: TGTGCCAGCAGCGGCGGGACGGCTTCGAACTATGGCTACACCTTC. Its translation: CASSGGTASNYGYTF.

The CDR3 sequence is CASSEQGHEQFF. CDR3 DNA: TGTGCCAGCAGCGAACAGGGGCATGAGCAGTTCTTC. This rearrangement joins TRBV9 to TRBJ2-1; 7 bases align to TRBD1. The junction had 2 bases not matched to a gene; V was cut back by 3 bases and J by 8 bases. The CDR3 sequence is 12 residues long. Germline CDR1 SGDLS, CDR2 YYNGEE.

V is TRBV30 and J is TRBJ2-1; 12 nucleotides align to TRBD2. V trimming: 1 base; J trimming: 4 bases; junction bases outside the gene matches: 8. The CDR3 contains 17 residues. Per the germline V gene, CDR1 is GTSNPN and CDR2 is SVGIG (reference sequence). In nucleotides, the CDR3 is TGTGCCTGGAGTGGGCTAGCGGGAGGGTATCGGTACAATGAGCAGTTCTTC. It is translated as CAWSGLAGGYRYNEQFF.

The chain is built from TRBV10-3 and TRBJ2-2; D is unclear. Trimming shortened V by 2 bases and J by 3 bases, and 10 bases separated the two germline ends. The CDR3 runs to 15 residues. CDR1 ENHRY and CDR2 SYGVKD come from the germline V gene. DNA of the CDR3: TGTGCCATCAGTGAGAGGCAGTTGGACACCGGGGAGCTGTTTTTT. Protein: CAISERQLDTGELFF.

This chain connects TRBV7-9 to TRBJ1-5; 9 nucleotides line up with TRBD1. CDR1 SEHNR and CDR2 FQNEAQ come from the germline V gene (reference sequence). This CDR3 has 15 residues. V shed 5 bases and J 3 bases; nucleotides not matched to a gene: 5. The CDR3 is CASSRDREVNQPQHF. DNA for the CDR3: TGTGCCAGCAGCCGGGACAGGGAGGTCAATCAGCCCCAGCATTTT.

This chain links TRBV14 with TRBJ1-1; no clear D. Germline values: CDR1 SGHDN, CDR2 FVKESK. This CDR3 has 12 residues. The germline V and J ends were trimmed by 4 bases and 7 bases, with 10 bases remaining between them. The CDR3 region is CASSLTHNEAFF. CDR3 DNA: TGTGCCAGCAGCCTCACGCATAATGAAGCTTTCTTT.

The V gene is TRBV10-2, the J gene TRBJ2-3; D is unresolved. With 3 bases removed from V and 5 bases from J, the gap between germline ends came to 6 bases. Germline V gene sequence: CDR1 WSHSY, CDR2 SAAADI. This CDR3 region has 12 residues. CDR3 region: CASSEFRDTQYF. In DNA, the CDR3 is TGCGCCAGCAGTGAATTCCGAGATACGCAGTATTTT.

The V gene is TRBV7-2, the J gene TRBJ2-2; no clear D. The CDR3 sequence is 15 residues long. Germline V gene lookup returns CDR1 SGHTA and CDR2 FQGNSA. The V and J ends lost 1 base and 4 bases respectively, with 10 bases between them. In DNA, the CDR3 is TGTGCCAGCAGCTTAGTCGGCCCGTTCACCGGGGAGCTGTTTTTT. Translating gives CASSLVGPFTGELFF.

The J gene is TRBJ2-1, the V gene TRBV18; D not resolved. The CDR3 is made up of 13 amino acids. Germline V gene data show CDR1 as KGHSH and CDR2 as LQKENI. V was shortened by 0 bases and J by 7 bases, with 7 bases between the two germline ends. The CDR3 DNA reads as TGTGCCAGCTCACCACCCCCTGGGAATGAGCAGTTCTTC. Its translation: CASSPPPGNEQFF.

The V call is TRBV4-1, the J call TRBJ1-3; the D gene is possibly TRBD1 (5 bases). There are 15 residues in the CDR3. V gave up 4 bases and J gave up 3 bases, with 13 bases separating them. CDR1 and CDR2 (germline): MGHRA, YSYEKL. CDR3 bases: TGCGCCAGCAGCCCGGGACCCCAGTTTGGAAACACCATATATTTT. This translates into CASSPGPQFGNTIYF.

The rearrangement joins TRBV12-3 or TRBV12-4 to TRBJ2-5, with TRBD2 as a possible D gene (6 bases). The CDR3 is 17 amino acids. V gave up 5 bases and J gave up 2 bases, with 21 bases separating them. For the CDR3, the DNA is TGTGCCAGCAGTCCCTTCCCGGGGGTAGTGGGGCAAGAGACCCAGTACTTC. Amino acid sequence: CASSPFPGVVGQETQYF.

The table lists this clonotype with a few counts. The chain employs TRBV7-6 and TRBJ2-3; 12 bases match TRBD2. This CDR3 is built from 17 residues. Germline assignment: CDR1 SGHVS and CDR2 FNYEAQ. The V segment lost 5 bases and the J segment 3 bases; nucleotides outside the gene matches: 9. The CDR3 DNA reads TGTGCCAGCAGCGAGAGACTAGCGGGAGTCGCGACAGATACGCAGTATTTT. As protein: CASSERLAGVATDTQYF.

The chain joins TRBV12-5 to TRBJ1-5, with unresolved D. The CDR3 has 15 amino acids. The V end lost 3 bases, the J end lost 6 bases, and 15 bases lay between the germline ends. Germline CDR1 LGHNT, CDR2 FRNRAP. CDR3 sequence reads: CASGFPTPEGQPQHF. Here the CDR3 DNA reads TGTGCTAGTGGTTTTCCCACACCGGAGGGTCAGCCCCAGCATTTT.

This chain links TRBV19 with TRBJ2-2; no firm D call. The CDR3 sequence is 14 residues long. In germline, CDR1 is LNHDA, CDR2 SQIVND (reference sequence). Trimming removed 3 bases at V and 4 bases at J, with 9 bases between. The CDR3 spells CASSMTAATGELFF. The CDR3 DNA sequence: TGTGCCAGTAGTATGACGGCGGCCACCGGGGAGCTGTTTTTT.

The rearrangement uses TRBV5-5 and TRBJ2-7; the D call may be TRBD1 or TRBD2 (5 bases each). CDR3 length: 16 residues. The germline gives CDR1 SGHKS, CDR2 YYEKEE (reference sequence). V was clipped by 0 bases and J by 5 bases, with 18 bases between them. The CDR3 protein is CASSLGNGTGTHEQYV. In DNA, the CDR3 is TGTGCCAGCAGCTTGGGTAACGGGACGGGGACCCACGAGCAGTACGTC.

This chain joins TRBV28 and TRBJ1-4, with D possibly TRBD1 on 6 matching bases. Trimming pared 5 bases from V and 6 bases from J, leaving 16 bases between. Germline lookup yields CDR1 MDHEN and CDR2 SYDVKM. This CDR3 has 15 residues. The CDR3 loop is CASSPRAAGDEKLFF. The CDR3 DNA is TGTGCCAGCAGTCCAAGGGCCGCAGGGGATGAAAAACTGTTTTTT.

The chain has TRBV27 and TRBJ2-3; 8 nucleotides align to TRBD1. The length of the CDR3 is 17 residues. The V gene end was trimmed by 5 bases and the J gene end by 2 bases; junction bases not matched to a gene: 12. In germline, CDR1 is MNHEY, CDR2 SMNVEV (reference sequence). The CDR3 coding sequence is TGTGCCAGCAGTCCACCGACAGGGGAAGAAACCACAGATACGCAGTATTTT. Its translation: CASSPPTGEETTDTQYF.

J is TRBJ1-5 and V is TRBV25-1; TRBD1 is a possible D gene (5 bases). Trimming removed 1 base from V and 5 bases from J, with 9 bases in between. Germline lookup yields CDR1 MGHDK and CDR2 SYGVNS. The CDR3 spans 14 residues. CDR3 coding DNA: TGTGCCAGCAGTGAATTGGGGGTGGATCAGCCCCAGCATTTT. Its protein is CASSELGVDQPQHF.

The CDR3 DNA follows: TGTGCCAGCAGTTATGTGGCTCGTGGAGACACTGAAGCTTTCTTT. Amino acid sequence: CASSYVARGDTEAFF. This chain joins TRBV6-5 and TRBJ1-1; no clear D. In germline, CDR1 is MNHEY, CDR2 SVGAGI. The CDR3 runs to 15 residues. Trimming removed 3 bases at V and 3 bases at J, with 14 bases between.

This clonotype was seen once. The chain uses TRBV7-9 and TRBJ1-1, with TRBD1 matching 11 bases. This CDR3 region has 12 residues. Germline V gene sequence: CDR1 SEHNR, CDR2 FQNEAQ (reference sequence). V shed 6 bases, J shed 11 bases, and the junction held 5 bases outside the gene matches. The CDR3 here is CASRRDRGEAFF. CDR3 sequence (DNA): TGTGCCAGCAGGAGGGACAGGGGGGAGGCTTTCTTT.

The CDR3 spells CAWSGDSSGFANYGYTF. For the CDR3, the DNA is TGTGCCTGGAGTGGGGACAGCTCAGGGTTTGCTAACTATGGCTACACCTTC. The rearrangement joins TRBV30 to TRBJ1-2; TRBD1 agrees at 7 bases. The germline V gene encodes CDR1 GTSNPN and CDR2 SVGIG (reference sequence). J lost 0 bases, V lost 1 base, and 11 bases had no gene match. This CDR3 contains 17 residues.

The chain links TRBV12-3 or TRBV12-4 to TRBJ2-7; 7 positions match TRBD1. V shed 4 bases, J shed 1 base, and the junction held 7 bases outside the gene matches. The CDR3 consists of 15 residues. The CDR3 region has the DNA TGTGCCAGCAGTTATTTCAGGGGGTCTTCCTACGAGCAGTACTTC. Translation gives CASSYFRGSSYEQYF.